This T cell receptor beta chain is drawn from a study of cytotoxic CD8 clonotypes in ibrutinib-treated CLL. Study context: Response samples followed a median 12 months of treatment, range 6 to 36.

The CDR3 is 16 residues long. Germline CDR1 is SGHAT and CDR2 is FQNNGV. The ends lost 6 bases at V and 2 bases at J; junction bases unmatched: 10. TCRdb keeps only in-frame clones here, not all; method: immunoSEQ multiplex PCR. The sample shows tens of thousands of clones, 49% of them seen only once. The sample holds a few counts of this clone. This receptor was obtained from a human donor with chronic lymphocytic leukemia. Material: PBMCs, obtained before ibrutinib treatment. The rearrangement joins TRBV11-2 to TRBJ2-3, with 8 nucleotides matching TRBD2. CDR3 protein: CASSFFSGALTDTQYF. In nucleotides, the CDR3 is TGTGCCAGCAGTTTCTTTAGCGGGGCCCTCACAGATACGCAGTATTTT.